Detailed here is one T cell receptor (beta chain). Its specificity is not known. The V and J ends lost 5 bases and 0 bases, in that order; junction bases with no gene match: 6. This CDR3 contains 15 residues. CDR1 is MNHEY and CDR2 is SVGEGT in the germline V gene. The treatment: AdE1-LMPpoly-expanded autologous EBV-specific T-cell therapy followed by anti-PD-1 nivolumab. This sample stems from a study of EBV T-cell therapy then PD-1 blockade in nasopharyngeal carcinoma. Sequencing used immunoSEQ multiplex PCR; TCRdb keeps in-frame clones, though not all of them. The table includes over 15,000 clones, approximately 84% detected once.

The gene calls are TRBV6-2 or TRBV6-3 and TRBJ2-7; 8 nucleotides align to TRBD1. This specimen was CD8+ T cells from blood, taken between days 30 and 35 from a patient whose treatment included autologous EBV-specific T cells and nivolumab. This TCR was sampled from a man aged 35 to 55 with nasopharyngeal carcinoma. CDR3: CASSKGQAISYEQYF. CDR3 DNA sequence: TGTGCCAGCAGTAAGGGACAGGCTATCTCCTACGAGCAGTACTTC.